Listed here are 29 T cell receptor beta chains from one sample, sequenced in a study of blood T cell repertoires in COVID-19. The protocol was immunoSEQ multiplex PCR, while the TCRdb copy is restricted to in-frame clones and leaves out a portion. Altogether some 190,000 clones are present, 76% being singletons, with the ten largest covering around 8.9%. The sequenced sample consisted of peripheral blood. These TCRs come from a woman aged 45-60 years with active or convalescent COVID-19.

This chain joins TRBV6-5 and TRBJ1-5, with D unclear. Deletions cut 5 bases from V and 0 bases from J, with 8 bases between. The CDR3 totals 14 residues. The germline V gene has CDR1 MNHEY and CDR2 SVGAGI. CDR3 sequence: CASSTTDSNQPQHF. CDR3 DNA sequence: TGTGCCAGCAGTACTACTGATAGCAATCAGCCCCAGCATTTT.

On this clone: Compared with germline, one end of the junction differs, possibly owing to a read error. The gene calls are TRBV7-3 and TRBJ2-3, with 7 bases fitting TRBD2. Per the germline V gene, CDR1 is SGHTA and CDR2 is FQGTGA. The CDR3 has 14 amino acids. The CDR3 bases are TGTGCCAGCAGCGTAACACGGGAGGCAGATACGCAGTATTTT. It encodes CASSVTREADTQYF.

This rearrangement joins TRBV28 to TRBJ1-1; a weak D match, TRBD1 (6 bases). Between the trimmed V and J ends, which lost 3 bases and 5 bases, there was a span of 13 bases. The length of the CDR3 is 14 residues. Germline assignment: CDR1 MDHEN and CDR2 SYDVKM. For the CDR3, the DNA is TGTGCCAGCAGTTTGGGGGCGCGAAGTACTGAAGCTTTCTTT. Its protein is CASSLGARSTEAFF.

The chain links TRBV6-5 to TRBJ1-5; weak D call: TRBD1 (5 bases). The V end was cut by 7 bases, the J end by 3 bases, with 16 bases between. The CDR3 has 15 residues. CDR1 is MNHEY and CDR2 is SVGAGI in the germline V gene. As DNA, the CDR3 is TGTGCCAGCACCCTGAGCGGGGGGATCAATCAGCCCCAGCATTTT. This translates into CASTLSGGINQPQHF.

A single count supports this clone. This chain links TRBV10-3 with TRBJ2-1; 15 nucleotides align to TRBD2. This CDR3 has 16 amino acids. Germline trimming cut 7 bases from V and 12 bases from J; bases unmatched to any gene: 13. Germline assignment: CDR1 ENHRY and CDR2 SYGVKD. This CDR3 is CAITKGLAGGENGQFF. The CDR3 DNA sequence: TGTGCCATCACCAAGGGACTAGCGGGGGGAGAAAACGGGCAGTTCTTC.

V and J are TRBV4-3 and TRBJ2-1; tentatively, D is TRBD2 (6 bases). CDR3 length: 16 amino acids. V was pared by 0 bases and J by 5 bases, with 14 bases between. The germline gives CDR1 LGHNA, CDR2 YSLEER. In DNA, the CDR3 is TGCGCCAGCAGCCAAGACAGGGCTAGCGCCCACAATGAGCAGTTCTTC. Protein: CASSQDRASAHNEQFF.

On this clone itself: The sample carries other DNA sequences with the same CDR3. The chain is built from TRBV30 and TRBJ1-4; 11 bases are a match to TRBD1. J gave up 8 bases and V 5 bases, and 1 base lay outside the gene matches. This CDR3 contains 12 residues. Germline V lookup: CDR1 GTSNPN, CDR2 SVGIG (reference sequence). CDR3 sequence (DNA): TGTGCCTGGGGGACAGGGGGGGAAAAACTGTTTTTT. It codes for CAWGTGGEKLFF.

CDR3 sequence: CASSPQGGNTEAFF. CDR3 DNA: TGTGCCAGCTCACCCCAGGGGGGGAACACTGAAGCTTTCTTT. The genes are TRBV18 and TRBJ1-1; 7 bases match TRBD1. The V gene's germline CDR1 is KGHSH and CDR2 LQKENI. Unmatched junction bases numbered 2, after V lost 3 bases and J lost 1 base. The CDR3 spans 14 residues.

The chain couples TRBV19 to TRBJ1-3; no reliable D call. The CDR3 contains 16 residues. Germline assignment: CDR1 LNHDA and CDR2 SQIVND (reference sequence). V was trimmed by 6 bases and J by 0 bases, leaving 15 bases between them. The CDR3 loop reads CASSLGTASSGNTIYF. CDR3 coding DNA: TGTGCCAGTAGCCTGGGCACGGCCTCCTCTGGAAACACCATATATTTT.

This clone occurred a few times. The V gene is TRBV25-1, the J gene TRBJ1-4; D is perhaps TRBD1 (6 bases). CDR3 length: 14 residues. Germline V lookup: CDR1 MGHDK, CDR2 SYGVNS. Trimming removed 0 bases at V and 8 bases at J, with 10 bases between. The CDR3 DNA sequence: TGTGCCAGCAGTGAATATGGGGGCCGGGAAAAACTGTTTTTT. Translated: CASSEYGGREKLFF.

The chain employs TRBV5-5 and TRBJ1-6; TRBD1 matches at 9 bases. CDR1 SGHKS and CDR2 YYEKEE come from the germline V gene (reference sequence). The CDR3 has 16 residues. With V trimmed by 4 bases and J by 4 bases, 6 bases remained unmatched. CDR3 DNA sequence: TGTGCCAGCAGCAAACAGGGGGCCCATTATAATTCACCCCTCCACTTT. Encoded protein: CASSKQGAHYNSPLHF.

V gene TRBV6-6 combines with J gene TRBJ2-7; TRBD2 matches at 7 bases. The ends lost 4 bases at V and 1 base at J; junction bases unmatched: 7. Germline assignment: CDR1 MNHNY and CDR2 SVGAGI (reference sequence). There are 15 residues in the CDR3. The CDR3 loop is CASSSLERGSYEQYF. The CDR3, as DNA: TGTGCCAGCAGTTCGCTTGAGCGGGGTTCCTACGAGCAGTACTTC.

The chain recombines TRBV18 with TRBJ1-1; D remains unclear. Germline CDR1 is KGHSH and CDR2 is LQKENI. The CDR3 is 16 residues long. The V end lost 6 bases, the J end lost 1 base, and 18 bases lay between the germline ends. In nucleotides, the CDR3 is TGTGCCAGCTCCCAACTCTTCGGGTCGGAGAACACTGAAGCTTTCTTT. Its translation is CASSQLFGSENTEAFF. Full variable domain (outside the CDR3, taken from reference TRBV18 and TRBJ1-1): NAGVMQNPRHLVRRRGQEARLRCSPMKGHSHVYWYRQLPEEGLKFMVYLQKENIIDESGMPKERFSAEFPKEGPSILRIQQVVRGDSAAYFCASSQLFGSENTEAFFGQGTRLTVV.

For the CDR3, the DNA is TGTGCCATCATCCCGCCGGGACAGACTAATTCACCCCTCCACTTT. This codes for CAIIPPGQTNSPLHF. This sequence joins TRBV10-3 and TRBJ1-6, with 7 bases fitting TRBD1. The CDR3 covers 15 residues. The V gene's germline CDR1 is ENHRY and CDR2 SYGVKD. V lost 7 bases, J lost 6 bases, and 9 bases stayed unmatched.

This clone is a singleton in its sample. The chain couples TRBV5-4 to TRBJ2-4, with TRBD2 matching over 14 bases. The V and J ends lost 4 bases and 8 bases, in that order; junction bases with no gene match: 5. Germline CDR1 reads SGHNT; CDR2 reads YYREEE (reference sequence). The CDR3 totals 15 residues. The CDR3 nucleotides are TGTGCCAGCAGCCGGGGACTAGCGGGAGTTGACATTCAGTACTTC. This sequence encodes CASSRGLAGVDIQYF.

This chain's CDR3 is CASSYSMGRKNTEAFF. CDR3 coding DNA: TGTGCCAGCAGTTACTCGATGGGCCGGAAGAACACTGAAGCTTTCTTT. The chain recombines TRBV6-5 with TRBJ1-1; D is unresolved. Between the trimmed V and J ends, which lost 0 bases and 1 base, there was a span of 12 bases. This CDR3 has 16 amino acids. CDR1 is MNHEY and CDR2 is SVGAGI in the germline V gene.

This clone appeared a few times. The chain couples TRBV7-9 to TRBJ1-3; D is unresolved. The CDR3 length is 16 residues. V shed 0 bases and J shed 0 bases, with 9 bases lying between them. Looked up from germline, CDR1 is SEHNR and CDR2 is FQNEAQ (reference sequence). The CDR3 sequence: CASSLAGSYSGNTIYF. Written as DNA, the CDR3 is TGTGCCAGCAGCTTAGCGGGCTCCTACTCTGGAAACACCATATATTTT.

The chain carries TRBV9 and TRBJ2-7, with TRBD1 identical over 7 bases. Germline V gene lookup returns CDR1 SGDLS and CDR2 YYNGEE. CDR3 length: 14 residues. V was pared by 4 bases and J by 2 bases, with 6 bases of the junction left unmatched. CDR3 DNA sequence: TGTGCCAGCAGCCTCACGACAGGGACCTACGAGCAGTACTTC. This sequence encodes CASSLTTGTYEQYF.

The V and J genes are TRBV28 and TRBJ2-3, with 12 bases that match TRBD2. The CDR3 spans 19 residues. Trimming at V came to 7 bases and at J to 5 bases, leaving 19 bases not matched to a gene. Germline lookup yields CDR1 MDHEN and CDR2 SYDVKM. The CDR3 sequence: CASNAGTGRLAGARDTQYF. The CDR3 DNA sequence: TGTGCCAGCAACGCCGGGACAGGGCGACTAGCGGGAGCGAGAGATACGCAGTATTTT.

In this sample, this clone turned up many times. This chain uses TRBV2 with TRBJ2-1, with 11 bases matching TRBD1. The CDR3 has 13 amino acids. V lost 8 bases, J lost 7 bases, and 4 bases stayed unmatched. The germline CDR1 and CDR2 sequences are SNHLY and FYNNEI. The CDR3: CASFRDRGNEQFF. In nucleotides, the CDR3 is TGTGCCAGCTTCCGGGACAGGGGGAATGAGCAGTTCTTC.

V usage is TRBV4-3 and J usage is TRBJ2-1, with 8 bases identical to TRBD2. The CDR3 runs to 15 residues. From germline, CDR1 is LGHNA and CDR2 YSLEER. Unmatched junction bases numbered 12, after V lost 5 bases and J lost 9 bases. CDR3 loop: CASSALAGIEGEQFF. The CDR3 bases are TGCGCCAGCAGCGCCCTAGCGGGTATCGAGGGTGAGCAGTTCTTC.

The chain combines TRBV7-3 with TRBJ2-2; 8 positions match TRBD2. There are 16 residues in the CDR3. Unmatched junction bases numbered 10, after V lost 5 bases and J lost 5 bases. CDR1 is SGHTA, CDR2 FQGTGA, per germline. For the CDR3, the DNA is TGTGCCAGCAGCCCCCACGGGGGGGCGGGAACCGGGGAGCTGTTTTTT. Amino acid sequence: CASSPHGGAGTGELFF.

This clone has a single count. CDR3 loop: CASSPAGTGGEEKLFF. The CDR3 nucleotides read TGTGCCAGCAGTCCCGCCGGGACAGGGGGAGAAGAAAAACTGTTTTTT. The genes are TRBV28 and TRBJ1-4; 11 bases are a match to TRBD1. This CDR3 is built from 16 residues. Germline assignment: CDR1 MDHEN and CDR2 SYDVKM. After removal of 5 bases from V and 8 bases from J, the junction contained 10 bases not matched to a gene.

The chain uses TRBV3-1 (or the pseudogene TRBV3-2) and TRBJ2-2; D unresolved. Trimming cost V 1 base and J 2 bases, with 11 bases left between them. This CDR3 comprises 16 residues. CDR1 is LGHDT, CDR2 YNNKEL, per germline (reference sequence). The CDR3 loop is CASSQAPTRNTGELFF. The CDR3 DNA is TGTGCCAGCAGCCAAGCTCCGACACGTAACACCGGGGAGCTGTTTTTT.

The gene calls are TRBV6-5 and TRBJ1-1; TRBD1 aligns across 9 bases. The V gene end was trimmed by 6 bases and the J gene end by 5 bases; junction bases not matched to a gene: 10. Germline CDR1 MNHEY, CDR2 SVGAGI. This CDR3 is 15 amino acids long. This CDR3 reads CASRRLTGGRTEAFF. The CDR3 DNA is TGTGCCAGCAGGCGACTGACAGGGGGGAGAACTGAAGCTTTCTTT.

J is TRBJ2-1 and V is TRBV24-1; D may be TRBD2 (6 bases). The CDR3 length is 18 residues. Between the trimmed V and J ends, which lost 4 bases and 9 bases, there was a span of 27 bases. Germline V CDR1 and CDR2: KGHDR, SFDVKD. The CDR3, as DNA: TGTGCCACCAGTGACGCCCTGCCCGGGAGCTCCCTAGGGACTGAGCAGTTCTTC. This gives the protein CATSDALPGSSLGTEQFF.

CDR3: CASSLGRLAVYNEQFF. CDR3 DNA sequence: TGTGCCAGCAGCTTGGGTCGACTAGCGGTTTACAATGAGCAGTTCTTC. This chain uses TRBV5-6 with TRBJ2-1; 9 nucleotides match TRBD2. J lost 4 bases, V lost 0 bases, and 5 bases had no gene match. This CDR3 has 16 amino acids. CDR1 and CDR2 from the germline V gene are SGHDT and YYEEEE.

The CDR3 region has the DNA TGCGCCAGCAGCCAAGCAACGACAGGGGGCTATGGAAACACCATATATTTT. Amino acid sequence: CASSQATTGGYGNTIYF. The chain uses TRBV4-3 and TRBJ1-3, with 10 bases aligning to TRBD1. The CDR3 contains 17 residues. Germline V gene data show CDR1 as LGHNA and CDR2 as YSLEER. J gave up 3 bases and V 1 base, and 6 bases lay outside the gene matches.

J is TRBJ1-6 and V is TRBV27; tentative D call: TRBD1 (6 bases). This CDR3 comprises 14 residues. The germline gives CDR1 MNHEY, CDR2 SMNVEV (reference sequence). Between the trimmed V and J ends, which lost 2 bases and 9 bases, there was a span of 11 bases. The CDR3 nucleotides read TGTGCCAGCAGTTTAAACAGGGCTAGTTCACCCCTCCACTTT. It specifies CASSLNRASSPLHF.